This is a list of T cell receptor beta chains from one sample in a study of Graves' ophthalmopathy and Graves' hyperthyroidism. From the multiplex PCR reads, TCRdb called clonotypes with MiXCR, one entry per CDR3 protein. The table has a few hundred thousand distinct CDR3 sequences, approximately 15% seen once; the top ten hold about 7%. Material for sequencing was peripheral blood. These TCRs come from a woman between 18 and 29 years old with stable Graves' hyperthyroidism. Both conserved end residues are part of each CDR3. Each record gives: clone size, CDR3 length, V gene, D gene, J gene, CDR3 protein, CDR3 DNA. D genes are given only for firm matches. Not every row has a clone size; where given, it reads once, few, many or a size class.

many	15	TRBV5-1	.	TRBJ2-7	CASSLGERSSYEQYF	TGCGCCAGCAGCTTGGGGGAGCGGAGCTCCTACGAGCAGTACTTC
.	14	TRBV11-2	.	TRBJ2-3	CASRRGTLTDTQYF	TGTGCCAGCAGAAGAGGAACTCTCACAGATACGCAGTATTTT
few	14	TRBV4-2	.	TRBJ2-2	CASTKEGNTGELFF	TGTGCCAGCACCAAAGAGGGGAACACCGGGGAGCTGTTTTTT
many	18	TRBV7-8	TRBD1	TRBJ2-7	CASSLSSGQLGQTYEQYF	TGTGCCAGCAGCTTATCGAGCGGTCAACTGGGACAGACCTACGAGCAGTACTTC
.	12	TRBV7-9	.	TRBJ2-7	CASFGGVYEQYF	TGTGCCAGCTTCGGAGGCGTCTACGAGCAGTACTTC
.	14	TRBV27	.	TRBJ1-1	CARSPYQTNTEAFF	TGTGCCAGAAGTCCTTACCAAACGAACACTGAGGCTTTCTTT
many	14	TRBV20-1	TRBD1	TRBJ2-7	CSAIPDRSSYEQYF	TGCAGTGCTATCCCGGACAGGTCCTCCTACGAGCAGTACTTC
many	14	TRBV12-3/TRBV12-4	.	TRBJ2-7	CASSHDRMVYEQYF	TGTGCCAGCAGTCATGACAGGATGGTCTACGAGCAGTACTTC
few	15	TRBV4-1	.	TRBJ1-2	CASSQEGRGRYGYTF	TGCGCCAGCAGCCAAGAGGGCAGGGGACGGTATGGCTACACCTTC
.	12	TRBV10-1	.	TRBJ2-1	CASSEKGDEQFF	TGCGCCAGCAGTGAAAAGGGGGATGAGCAGTTCTTC
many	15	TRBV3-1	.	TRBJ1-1	CASSQDRGRNTEAFF	TGTGCCAGCAGCCAAGATCGAGGAAGGAACACTGAAGCTTTCTTT
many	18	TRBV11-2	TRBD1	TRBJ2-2	CASSFGDRGQPSAGELFF	TGTGCCAGCAGCTTTGGGGACAGGGGCCAACCGTCCGCCGGGGAGCTGTTTTTT
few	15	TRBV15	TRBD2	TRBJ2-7	CATSTLAGSSYEQYF	TGTGCCACCAGCACGTTAGCGGGCAGCTCCTACGAGCAGTACTTC
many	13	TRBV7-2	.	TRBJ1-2	CASSPRWSDGYTF	TGTGCCAGCAGCCCCAGGTGGTCGGACGGCTACACCTTC
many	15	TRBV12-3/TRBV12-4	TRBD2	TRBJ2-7	CASTPRSGGPHEQYF	TGTGCCAGCACCCCGAGAAGCGGGGGACCGCACGAGCAGTACTTC
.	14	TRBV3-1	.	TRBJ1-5	CASSQGTSNQPQHF	TGTGCCAGCAGCCAAGGCACTAGCAATCAGCCCCAGCATTTT
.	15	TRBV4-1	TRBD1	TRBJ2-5	CASSSTGGEIGTQYF	TGCGCCAGCAGCTCTACAGGGGGCGAAATAGGGACCCAGTACTTC
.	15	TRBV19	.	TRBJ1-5	CASTHRIPSYQPQHF	TGTGCCAGTACCCACCGTATTCCCTCGTATCAGCCTCAGCATTTT
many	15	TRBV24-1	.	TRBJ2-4	CATSAREGVKNIQYF	TGTGCCACCAGTGCTAGGGAAGGAGTCAAAAACATTCAGTACTTC
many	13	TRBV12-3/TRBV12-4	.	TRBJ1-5	CASSPGTLQPQHF	TGTGCCAGCAGTCCGGGGACTTTACAGCCCCAGCATTTT
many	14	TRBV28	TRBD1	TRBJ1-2	CAIHLGQGARGYTF	TGTGCCATCCACCTGGGACAGGGGGCCAGAGGCTACACCTTC
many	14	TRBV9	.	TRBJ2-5	CASSKGRSQETQYF	TGTGCCAGCAGTAAAGGACGGAGCCAAGAGACCCAGTACTTC
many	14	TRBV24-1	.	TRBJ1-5	CATSGGNSNQPQHF	TGTGCCACCAGTGGGGGGAATAGCAATCAGCCCCAGCATTTT
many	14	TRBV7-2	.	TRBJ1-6	CASSQTGIGSPLHF	TGTGCCAGCAGCCAAACAGGGATCGGTTCACCCCTCCACTTT
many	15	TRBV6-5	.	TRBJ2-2	CASNPKGSRSGELFF	TGTGCCAGCAACCCGAAGGGGTCTCGGTCCGGGGAGCTGTTTTTT
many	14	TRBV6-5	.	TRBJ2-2	CASSYSWETGELFF	TGTGCCAGCAGTTACTCGTGGGAAACCGGGGAGCTGTTTTTT
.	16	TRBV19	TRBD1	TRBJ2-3	CASSIRATGGTDTQYF	TGTGCCAGTAGTATAAGGGCGACAGGGGGAACAGATACGCAGTATTTT
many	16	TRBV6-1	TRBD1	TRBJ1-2	CASSESETGSKYGYTF	TGTGCCAGCAGTGAATCGGAGACAGGGAGCAAATATGGCTACACCTTC
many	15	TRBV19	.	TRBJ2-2	CASSIEGTNTGELFF	TGTGCCAGTAGTATCGAGGGTACTAACACCGGGGAGCTGTTTTTT
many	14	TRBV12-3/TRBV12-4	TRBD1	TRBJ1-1	CASRGQGADTEAFF	TGTGCCAGCAGAGGACAGGGGGCCGACACTGAAGCTTTCTTT
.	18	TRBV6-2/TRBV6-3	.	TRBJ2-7	CASSTLNPGTPLSYEQYF	TGTGCCAGCTCGACTTTAAACCCCGGGACTCCCCTCTCCTACGAGCAGTACTTC
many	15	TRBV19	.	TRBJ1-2	CASSIAGAGRDGYTF	TGTGCCAGTAGTATCGCTGGGGCAGGGAGGGATGGCTACACCTTC
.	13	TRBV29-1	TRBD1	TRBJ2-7	CSVSGTGLDEQYF	TGCAGCGTTTCCGGGACAGGCTTGGACGAGCAGTACTTC
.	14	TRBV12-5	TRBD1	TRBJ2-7	CASVGDRGLYEQYF	TGTGCTAGTGTAGGAGACAGGGGCCTCTACGAGCAGTACTTC
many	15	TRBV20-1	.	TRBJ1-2	CSARPPGAPNYGYTF	TGCAGTGCTAGACCTCCTGGGGCACCTAACTATGGCTACACCTTC
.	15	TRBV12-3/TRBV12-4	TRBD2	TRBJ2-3	CASSFRGGSTDTQYF	TGTGCCAGCAGTTTCCGGGGGGGTAGCACAGATACGCAGTATTTT
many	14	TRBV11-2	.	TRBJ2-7	CASSLEADTYEQYF	TGTGCCAGCAGCTTAGAGGCGGACACCTACGAGCAGTACTTC
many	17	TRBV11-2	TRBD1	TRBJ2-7	CASSPSQPGQGIHEQYF	TGTGCCAGCAGCCCATCCCAACCGGGACAGGGGATCCACGAGCAGTACTTC
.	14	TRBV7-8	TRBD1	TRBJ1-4	CASSLAQGNEKLFF	TGTGCCAGCAGCTTAGCACAGGGGAATGAAAAACTGTTTTTT
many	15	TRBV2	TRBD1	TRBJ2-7	CASCWDRGRSYEQYF	TGTGCCAGCTGTTGGGACAGGGGTAGGTCCTACGAGCAGTACTTC
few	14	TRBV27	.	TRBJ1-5	CASSRGASLRAQHF	TGTGCCAGCAGTCGGGGGGCCAGCCTCCGGGCCCAGCATTTT
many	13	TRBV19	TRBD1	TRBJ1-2	CASSIQGAGGYTF	TGTGCCAGTAGTATCCAGGGGGCTGGAGGCTACACCTTC
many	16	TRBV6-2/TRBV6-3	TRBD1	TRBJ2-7	CASSYYRDRESHEQYF	TGTGCCAGCAGTTACTACCGGGACAGGGAATCCCACGAGCAGTACTTC
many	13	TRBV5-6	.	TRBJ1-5	CASSLRVDQPQHF	TGTGCCAGCAGCTTGCGAGTGGATCAGCCCCAGCATTTT
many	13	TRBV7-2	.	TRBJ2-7	CASSPGPYYEQYF	TGTGCCAGCAGCCCAGGTCCCTACTACGAGCAGTACTTC
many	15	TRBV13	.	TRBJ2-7	CASSSRAVSSYEQYF	TGTGCCAGCAGCAGCCGGGCGGTGAGCTCCTACGAGCAGTACTTC
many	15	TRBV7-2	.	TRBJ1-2	CASSTPAAPWEGYTF	TGTGCCAGCAGCACCCCCGCCGCCCCGTGGGAAGGCTACACCTTC
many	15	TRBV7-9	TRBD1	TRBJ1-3	CASSLRQGSGNTIYF	TGTGCCAGCAGCCTGCGACAGGGATCTGGAAACACCATATATTTT
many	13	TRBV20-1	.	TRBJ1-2	CSAREMDPRGYTF	TGCAGTGCTAGAGAGATGGATCCGAGGGGCTACACCTTC
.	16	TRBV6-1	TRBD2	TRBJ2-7	CASSEALRLAVAEQYF	TGTGCCAGCAGTGAAGCGCTGCGACTAGCGGTCGCCGAGCAGTACTTC
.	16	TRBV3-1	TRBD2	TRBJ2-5	CASSQEPAGERETQYF	TGTGCCAGCAGCCAAGAGCCAGCGGGGGAGAGAGAGACCCAGTACTTC
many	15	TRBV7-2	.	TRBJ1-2	CASSLSRRDGYGYTF	TGTGCCAGCAGCTTGTCGAGACGGGACGGCTATGGCTACACCTTC
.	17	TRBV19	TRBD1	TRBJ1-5	CAGRGTVIPYSNQPQHF	TGTGCCGGTAGAGGGACAGTCATCCCTTATAGCAATCAGCCCCAGCATTTT
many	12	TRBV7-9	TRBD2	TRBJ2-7	CASGAGRDEQYF	TGTGCCAGCGGAGCAGGGAGGGACGAGCAGTACTTC
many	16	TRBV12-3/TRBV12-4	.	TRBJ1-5	CASSLTSFGGNQPQHF	TGTGCCAGCAGTTTAACGTCCTTCGGAGGGAATCAGCCCCAGCATTTT
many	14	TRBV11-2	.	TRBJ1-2	CASSPGQLREGYTF	TGTGCCAGCAGCCCCGGACAGTTACGGGAGGGCTACACCTTC